Only one count was recorded for the clone carrying this T cell receptor (beta chain). This sample also contains other DNA sequences that code for the same CDR3. This entry belongs to a study of blood T cell repertoires in COVID-19. Study-wide background: PBMCs, B-cell-depleted T cells, or T cells provided the cDNA or gDNA that made up the material.

The method was immunoSEQ multiplex PCR; TCRdb's version includes in-frame clones alone and lacks a portion of them. The sample yields about 74,000 clones, about four fifths seen once. The CDR3 runs 15 residues. Germline trimming cut 2 bases from V and 8 bases from J; bases unmatched to any gene: 8. Germline assignment: CDR1 SGHRS and CDR2 YFSETQ. The sequence was collected from a man between 65 and 85 years old with acute or convalescent COVID-19. The genes are TRBV5-1 and TRBJ1-4, with TRBD1 identical over 8 bases. The sequenced material came from peripheral blood. The chain's CDR3 is CASSLTQGAREKLFF. DNA for the CDR3: TGCGCCAGCAGCTTAACCCAGGGGGCGCGCGAAAAACTGTTTTTT.